These 14 T cell receptor beta chains came from one sample sequenced in a study of Graves' ophthalmopathy and Graves' hyperthyroidism. RNA transcripts were the template, and TCR beta CDR3 regions were amplified from them. HTBI primers were employed in first-round RT-PCR, then a second-round multiplex PCR followed. TCRdb passed the multiplex PCR reads through MiXCR, listing each CDR3 protein once. The data show about 380,000 distinct CDR3 sequences, over 15% seen once. The sample taken for sequencing was peripheral blood. These receptors originate from a woman in her late teens or twenties with stable Graves' hyperthyroidism.

At least ten counts were recorded for this clonotype. The genes are TRBV19 and TRBJ1-5; tentative D call: TRBD1 (6 bases). V was shortened by 7 bases and J by 1 base, with 23 bases between the two germline ends. The CDR3 is 18 amino acids. CDR1 and CDR2 from the germline V gene are LNHDA and SQIVND (reference sequence). The CDR3 DNA reads TGTGCCAGTAAGCCGTTCGGCAGGGGCATTGTGAGCAATCAGCCCCAGCATTTT. Translating gives CASKPFGRGIVSNQPQHF.

As regards this clonotype: This may arise from a read error, as a much more abundant clone is one base away. The chain is built from TRBV6-1 and TRBJ2-2; D may be TRBD1 (5 bases). V lost 6 bases and J 10 bases, leaving 18 bases between the germline ends. CDR3 size: 14 residues. Per the germline V gene, CDR1 is MNHNS and CDR2 is SASEGT. CDR3 in DNA: TGTGCCAGCAGCCTCAATCAGGGCTACGAGGAGCTGTTTTTT. Amino acid sequence: CASSLNQGYEELFF.

The genes are TRBV5-1 and TRBJ1-1; D might be TRBD1 (5 bases). Germline values: CDR1 SGHRS, CDR2 YFSETQ. V lost 8 bases, J lost 3 bases, and 14 bases lay in between. The CDR3 has 13 amino acids. The CDR3 DNA follows: TGCGCCAGTTGCCGGGGAGGGGACACTGAAGCTTTCTTT. Protein sequence: CASCRGGDTEAFF.

There are many counts of this clonotype. This rearrangement joins TRBV12-3 or TRBV12-4 to TRBJ1-1, with a tentative D call TRBD1 (6 bases). Trimming stripped 2 bases from V and 4 bases from J, with 11 bases between. This CDR3 contains 14 residues. The CDR3 DNA follows: TGTGCCAGCAGTTTAATTCAGGGGAGCACTGAAGCTTTCTTT. Amino acids: CASSLIQGSTEAFF.

The chain carries TRBV27 and TRBJ2-5; TRBD2 is a possible D gene (7 bases). The CDR3 contains 20 residues. Trimming pared 5 bases from V and 3 bases from J, leaving 31 bases between. Germline values: CDR1 MNHEY, CDR2 SMNVEV (reference sequence). CDR3: CASSLNPYEGGPPLKETQYF. The CDR3 DNA reads TGTGCCAGCAGTCTCAATCCTTACGAGGGGGGGCCACCCTTAAAAGAGACCCAGTACTTC.

The CDR3 here is CASSRGTVHTGELFF. The CDR3 DNA sequence: TGTGCCAGCAGCAGAGGGACAGTTCATACCGGGGAGCTGTTTTTT. This chain connects TRBV7-9 to TRBJ2-2; 7 nucleotides match TRBD1. CDR1 and CDR2 (germline): SEHNR, FQNEAQ (reference sequence). The V segment lost 5 bases and the J segment 5 bases; nucleotides outside the gene matches: 8. This CDR3 is 15 amino acids long.

This clonotype occurred a few times. The rearrangement links TRBV27 to TRBJ1-5; D ambiguous. The V and J ends lost 6 bases and 3 bases respectively, with 12 bases between them. Germline CDR1 reads MNHEY; CDR2 reads SMNVEV (reference sequence). CDR3 size: 14 residues. This chain's CDR3 is CASRGGNYNQPQHF. Written as DNA, the CDR3 is TGTGCCAGCAGAGGAGGAAACTACAATCAGCCCCAGCATTTT.

The sample holds one count of this clonotype. The chain has TRBV28 and TRBJ2-7; D gene uncertain. The CDR3 sequence is 15 residues long. Trimming cost V 2 bases and J 5 bases, with 16 bases left between them. Germline assignment: CDR1 MDHEN and CDR2 SYDVKM. CDR3 nucleotides: TGTGCCAGCAGTTTAGTGAGGCAACTACCCCACGAGCAGTACTTC. Amino acid sequence: CASSLVRQLPHEQYF.

This clonotype occurred many times. V is TRBV7-8 and J is TRBJ2-6; 7 nucleotides agree with TRBD1. V was clipped by 5 bases and J by 0 bases; unmatched bases: 10. Germline loops: CDR1 SGHVS, CDR2 FQNEAQ. The CDR3 length is 18 residues. In DNA form, the CDR3 reads TGTGCCAGCAGCGGCCGACAGGGTCTAAGCTCTGGGGCCAACGTCCTGACTTTC. Its translation: CASSGRQGLSSGANVLTF.

At least ten counts were recorded for this clonotype. The junction differs from germline at one of its ends, possibly a read error. The chain carries TRBV12-3 or TRBV12-4 and TRBJ2-7, with TRBD1 matching over 7 bases. The CDR3 is 11 amino acids. CDR3: CASSRQGRQHF. The CDR3 DNA follows: TGTGCCAGCAGCCGACAGGGAAGGCAGCACTTC.

This clonotype was detected many times. The J gene is TRBJ2-6, the V gene TRBV28; D may match TRBD1 or TRBD2 (5 bases each). Germline lookup yields CDR1 MDHEN and CDR2 SYDVKM. CDR3 length: 16 amino acids. The germline V and J ends were trimmed by 4 bases and 0 bases, with 10 bases remaining between them. The CDR3 DNA reads TGTGCCAGCAGTTGGGGGTGGAGCTCTGGGGCCAACGTCCTGACTTTC. Its protein is CASSWGWSSGANVLTF.

This clonotype was counted many times. J is TRBJ2-5 and V is TRBV11-2; 8 bases are shared with TRBD2. This CDR3 has 17 amino acids. Germline CDR1 and CDR2: SGHAT and FQNNGV. V gave up 5 bases and J gave up 1 base; unmatched junction bases: 12. Here the CDR3 reads CASSRRLAGLGQETQYF. The CDR3 DNA follows: TGTGCCAGCAGCCGTAGGTTAGCGGGGTTGGGCCAAGAGACCCAGTACTTC.

The chain employs TRBV5-1 and TRBJ2-7; 12 nucleotides match TRBD1. The junction had 9 bases not matched to a gene; V was cut back by 4 bases and J by 7 bases. The CDR3 loop spans 15 amino acids. The germline gives CDR1 SGHRS, CDR2 YFSETQ. In nucleotides, the CDR3 is TGCGCCAGCAGCCTACAAGGGACAGGGGGCGTTGAGCAGTACTTC. Residues: CASSLQGTGGVEQYF. The complete variable domain, with remaining parts taken from reference TRBV5-1 and TRBJ2-7, reads KAGVTQTPRYLIKTRGQQVTLSCSPISGHRSVSWYQQTPGQGLQFLFEYFSETQRNKGNFPGRFSGRQFSNSRSEMNVSTLELGDSALYLCASSLQGTGGVEQYFGPGTRLTVT.

This clonotype was seen at least ten times. The chain employs TRBV6-1 and TRBJ1-1; D not resolved. The germline V gene encodes CDR1 MNHNS and CDR2 SASEGT. This CDR3 comprises 13 residues. V shed 8 bases and J shed 0 bases, with 10 bases lying between them. The CDR3 region has the DNA TGTGCCAGCGGGAGGGCAATGAACACTGAAGCTTTCTTT. Its protein product is CASGRAMNTEAFF.